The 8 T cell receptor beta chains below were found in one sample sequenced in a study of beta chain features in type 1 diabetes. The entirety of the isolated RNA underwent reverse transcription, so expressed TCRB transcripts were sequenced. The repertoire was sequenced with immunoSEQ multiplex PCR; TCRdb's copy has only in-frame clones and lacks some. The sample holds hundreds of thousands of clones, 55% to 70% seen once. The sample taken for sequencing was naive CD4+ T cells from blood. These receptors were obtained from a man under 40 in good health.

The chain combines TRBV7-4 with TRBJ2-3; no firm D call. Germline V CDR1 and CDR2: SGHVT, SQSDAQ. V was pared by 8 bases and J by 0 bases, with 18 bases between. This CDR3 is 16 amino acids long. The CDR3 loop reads CASPNSLAESTDTQYF. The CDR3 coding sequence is TGTGCCAGCCCTAATTCTCTGGCTGAAAGCACAGATACGCAGTATTTT. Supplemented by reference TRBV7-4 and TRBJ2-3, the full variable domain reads GAGVSQSPRYKVAKRGRDVALRCDSISGHVTLYWYRQTLGQGSEVLTYSQSDAQRDKSGRPSGRFSAERPERSVSTLKIQRTEQGDSAVYLCASPNSLAESTDTQYFGPGTRLTVL.

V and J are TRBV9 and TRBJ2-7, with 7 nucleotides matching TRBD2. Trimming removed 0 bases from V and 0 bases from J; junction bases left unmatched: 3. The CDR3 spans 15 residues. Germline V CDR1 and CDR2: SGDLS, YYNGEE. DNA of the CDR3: TGTGCCAGCAGCGTAGTTGGCGGGAGCTCCTACGAGCAGTACTTC. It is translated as CASSVVGGSSYEQYF.

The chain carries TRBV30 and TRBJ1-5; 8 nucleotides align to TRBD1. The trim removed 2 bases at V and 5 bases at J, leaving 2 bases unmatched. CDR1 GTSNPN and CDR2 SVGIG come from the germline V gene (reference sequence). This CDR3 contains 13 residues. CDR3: CAWSPGGYQPQHF. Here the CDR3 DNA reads TGTGCCTGGAGTCCAGGGGGCTATCAGCCCCAGCATTTT.

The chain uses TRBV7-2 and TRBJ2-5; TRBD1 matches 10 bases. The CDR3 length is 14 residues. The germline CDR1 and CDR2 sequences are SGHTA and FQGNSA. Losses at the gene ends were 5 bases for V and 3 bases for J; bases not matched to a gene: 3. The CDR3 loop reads CASSPTGGEETQYF. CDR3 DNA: TGTGCCAGCAGCCCGACAGGGGGCGAAGAGACCCAGTACTTC.

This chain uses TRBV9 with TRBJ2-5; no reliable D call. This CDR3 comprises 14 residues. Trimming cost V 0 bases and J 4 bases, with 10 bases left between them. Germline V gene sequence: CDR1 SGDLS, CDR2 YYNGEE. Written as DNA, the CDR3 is TGTGCCAGCAGCGTAGAGGCTCGCGGAGAGACCCAGTACTTC. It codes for CASSVEARGETQYF.

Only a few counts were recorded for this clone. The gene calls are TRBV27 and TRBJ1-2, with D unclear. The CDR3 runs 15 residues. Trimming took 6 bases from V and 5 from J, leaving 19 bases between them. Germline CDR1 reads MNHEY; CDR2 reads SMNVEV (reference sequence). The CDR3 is CASRAERDGGYGYTF. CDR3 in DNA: TGTGCCAGCAGGGCGGAGAGGGATGGAGGGTATGGCTACACCTTC.

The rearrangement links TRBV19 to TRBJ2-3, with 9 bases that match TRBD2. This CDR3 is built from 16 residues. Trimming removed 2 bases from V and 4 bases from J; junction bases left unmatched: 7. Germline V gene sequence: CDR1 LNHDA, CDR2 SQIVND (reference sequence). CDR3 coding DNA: TGTGCCAGTAGTATACCCGCGGGAGGGCCGGCAGATACGCAGTATTTT. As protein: CASSIPAGGPADTQYF. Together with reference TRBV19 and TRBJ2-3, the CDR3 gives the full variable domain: DGGITQSPKYLFRKEGQNVTLSCEQNLNHDAMYWYRQDPGQGLRLIYYSQIVNDFQKGDIAEGYSVSREKKESFPLTVTSAQKNPTAFYLCASSIPAGGPADTQYFGPGTRLTVL.

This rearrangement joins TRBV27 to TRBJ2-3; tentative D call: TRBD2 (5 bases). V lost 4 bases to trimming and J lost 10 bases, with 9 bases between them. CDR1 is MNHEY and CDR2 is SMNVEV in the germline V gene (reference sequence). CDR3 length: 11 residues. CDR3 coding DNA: TGTGCCAGCAGTTACGGGCGGGCGCAGTATTTT. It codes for CASSYGRAQYF.